This T cell receptor beta chain originates from a study of shared clonotypes between healthy human individuals. A remark on this clone: The antigen remains unidentified.

Each subset's genomic DNA was shared equally among a number of immunoSEQ plates. TCRdb keeps only in-frame clones here, not all; method: immunoSEQ multiplex PCR. The top ten hold 12% of the sample, which has approximately 500,000 clones, approximately 78% seen once. The CDR3 extends over 16 amino acids. Germline loops: CDR1 LNHNV, CDR2 YYDKDF (reference sequence). V was clipped by 0 bases and J by 4 bases; unmatched bases: 5. Recent vaccinations or acute infections were absent in the healthy HIV-negative adult donors. General observations from the study: The low donor count limited represented genetic and exposure-history diversity. The study sampled only blood, and tissue repertoires likely differ.

The receptor was isolated from a middle-aged woman in good health. Some clones in this sample may be carry-over from other donors' samples. V is TRBV15 and J is TRBJ2-1; 8 bases align to TRBD2. The material sequenced was PBMCs. The DNA of the CDR3 is TGTGCCACCAGCAGAGAGCCGGGGGGGATTTACAATGAGCAGTTCTTC. This codes for CATSREPGGIYNEQFF. The full variable domain, rest sourced from reference TRBV15 and TRBJ2-1, is DAMVIQNPRYQVTQFGKPVTLSCSQTLNHNVMYWYQQKSSQAPKLLFHYYDKDFNNEADTPDNFQSRRPNTSFCFLDIRSPGLGDTAMYLCATSREPGGIYNEQFFGPGTRLTVL.